These 17 T cell receptor beta chains were sequenced from one sample in a study of molecular identifiers for immune sequencing clone quantification. Using its own MiXCR run on the PCR reads, TCRdb lists one record per CDR3 protein. In the table there are approximately 630,000 distinct CDR3 sequences, over 25% of which are singletons. Specimen: naive CD8+ T cells from blood, with Jurkat cell RNA spiked in. Subset defined: FACS-sorted CD8+CD4-CCR7+CD45RA+ naive T cells. The source of these receptors is a human donor in good health. Some libraries in this study had Jurkat cell RNA spiked in.

This clonotype was seen ten or more times. V is TRBV6-2 or TRBV6-3 and J is TRBJ1-3, with D unclear. The CDR3 covers 15 residues. V was trimmed by 2 bases and J by 0 bases, leaving 8 bases between them. Looked up from germline, CDR1 is MNHEY and CDR2 is SVGEGT. The CDR3 here is CASSYKGYSGNTIYF. CDR3 sequence (DNA): TGTGCCAGCAGTTACAAGGGATACTCTGGAAACACCATATATTTT.

There are many counts of this clonotype. This chain connects TRBV20-1 to TRBJ2-7; possible D gene TRBD1, 6 bases. The CDR3 covers 15 residues. Trimming stripped 3 bases from V and 3 bases from J, with 18 bases between. Germline V lookup: CDR1 DFQATT, CDR2 SNEGSKA (reference sequence). CDR3 sequence (DNA): TGCAGTGCTAGGGACCTAAGACAGGCACACTACGAGCAGTACTTC. Amino acids: CSARDLRQAHYEQYF.

This clonotype was recorded many times. The chain links TRBV7-2 to TRBJ2-1; 12 bases are a match to TRBD2. The CDR3 spans 16 residues. The trim removed 4 bases at V and 10 bases at J, leaving 11 bases unmatched. Germline CDR1 and CDR2: SGHTA and FQGNSA. The CDR3, as DNA: TGTGCCAGCAGCTCGACTAGCGGGGGATCAAGTTTGGAGCAGTTCTTC. Its translation: CASSSTSGGSSLEQFF. Together with reference TRBV7-2 and TRBJ2-1, the CDR3 gives the full variable domain: GAGVSQSPSNKVTEKGKDVELRCDPISGHTALYWYRQSLGQGLEFLIYFQGNSAPDKSGLPSDRFSAERTGGSVSTLTIQRTQQEDSAVYLCASSSTSGGSSLEQFFGPGTRLTVL.

This clonotype was observed many times. The chain has TRBV6-5 and TRBJ2-3, with 7 bases lining up with TRBD2. This CDR3 contains 15 residues. Germline V gene sequence: CDR1 MNHEY, CDR2 SVGAGI. V dropped 5 bases and J dropped 3; count of bases not matched to a gene: 8. CDR3 DNA sequence: TGTGCCAGCAGTCTCGCCGGACTAGTAACAGATACGCAGTATTTT. Translation gives CASSLAGLVTDTQYF.

V gene TRBV9 combines with J gene TRBJ2-7; TRBD1 matches at 10 bases. Germline-derived CDR1 and CDR2 are SGDLS and YYNGEE. V dropped 3 bases and J dropped 4; count of bases not matched to a gene: 7. CDR3 length equals 15 residues. CDR3 residues: CASSDPTGGFYEQYF. The CDR3 DNA reads TGTGCCAGCAGCGACCCGACAGGGGGCTTTTACGAGCAGTACTTC.

The table lists this clonotype with a count of one. This may be a read error: a much more frequent sequence differs by one nucleotide. The chain carries TRBV14 and TRBJ2-3; no clear D. There are 13 residues in the CDR3. The germline V gene encodes CDR1 SGHDN and CDR2 FVKESK. The germline V and J ends were trimmed by 4 bases and 4 bases, with 9 bases remaining between them. CDR3 nucleotide sequence: TGTGCCAGCAGCCGGATAACGTCAGATACGCAGTATTTT. This gives the protein CASSRITSDTQYF.

This clonotype occurred a few times. This chain links TRBV12-3 or TRBV12-4 with TRBJ2-1, with D hard to call. This CDR3 region has 13 residues. V was trimmed by 6 bases and J by 6 bases, leaving 12 bases between them. The CDR3 DNA reads TGTGCCAGCAGCTATTCCCTAAGCAATGAGCAGTTCTTC. It specifies CASSYSLSNEQFF.

CDR3 DNA: TGTGCCACCAGCAGCCTCCTGCTGGACAGGAACACCGGGGAGCTGTTTTTT. Translated, it gives CATSSLLLDRNTGELFF. V gene TRBV15 combines with J gene TRBJ2-2; tentative D call: TRBD1 (6 bases). The germline V gene has CDR1 LNHNV and CDR2 YYDKDF (reference sequence). Trimming pared 3 bases from V and 1 base from J, leaving 15 bases between. CDR3 length: 17 amino acids.

With respect to this clonotype: This may arise from a read error, as a much more abundant clone is one base away. The CDR3 does not close with the conserved phenylalanine or tryptophan, likely indicating a read error. The chain links TRBV20-1 to TRBJ2-7; 8 nucleotides line up with TRBD2. J lost 6 bases, V lost 0 bases, and 4 bases had no gene match. The V gene's germline CDR1 is DFQATT and CDR2 SNEGSKA (reference sequence). The CDR3 consists of 13 residues. The CDR3 loop reads CSAREAGDREQYL. In DNA form, the CDR3 reads TGCAGTGCTAGAGAAGCGGGAGATCGCGAGCAGTACTTA.

This clonotype showed up just a few times. J is TRBJ2-1 and V is TRBV5-1; 10 bases line up with TRBD2. Germline V CDR1 and CDR2: SGHRS, YFSETQ. The CDR3 spans 16 residues. V was pared by 2 bases and J by 4 bases, with 6 bases of the junction left unmatched. The CDR3 bases are TGCGCCAGCAGCTTTGGACTAGCGGTAGAATACAATGAGCAGTTCTTC. Its translation is CASSFGLAVEYNEQFF.

This clonotype was seen more than once but under ten times. The J gene is TRBJ2-7, the V gene TRBV5-6; D might be TRBD1 (5 bases). Deletions cut 0 bases from V and 3 bases from J, with 16 bases between. The CDR3 runs 16 residues. The germline gives CDR1 SGHDT, CDR2 YYEEEE. The chain's CDR3 is CASSLEGPINFYEQYF. CDR3 DNA sequence: TGTGCCAGCAGCTTGGAGGGGCCCATCAATTTCTACGAGCAGTACTTC.

This clonotype has at least ten counts. The genes are TRBV29-1 and TRBJ2-6; either TRBD1 or TRBD2 may supply D (5 bases each). The length of the CDR3 is 15 residues. The V and J ends lost 8 bases and 3 bases respectively, with 17 bases between them. Germline CDR1 is SQVTM and CDR2 is ANQGSEA. The DNA for the CDR3 is TGCAGCTCGTGGGACCCGTCGATTGGGGCCAACGTCCTGACTTTC. Amino acid sequence: CSSWDPSIGANVLTF.

The table lists this clonotype with many counts. V and J are TRBV28 and TRBJ2-7; 7 nucleotides match TRBD2. This CDR3 spans 14 amino acids. The junction had 8 bases not matched to a gene; V was cut back by 6 bases and J by 3 bases. Per germline, CDR1 MDHEN and CDR2 SYDVKM. The CDR3 DNA reads TGTGCCAGCAGCCCCCAGCGCGGGGGCTACGAGCAGTACTTC. Amino acids: CASSPQRGGYEQYF. Complete variable domain (other parts from reference TRBV28 and TRBJ2-7): DVKVTQSSRYLVKRTGEKVFLECVQDMDHENMFWYRQDPGLGLRLIYFSYDVKMKEKGDIPEGYSVSREKKERFSLILESASTNQTSMYLCASSPQRGGYEQYFGPGTRLTVT.

This clonotype was seen many times. V is TRBV20-1 and J is TRBJ1-1, with D perhaps matching TRBD1 (6 bases). V was shortened by 3 bases and J by 3 bases, with 20 bases between the two germline ends. Germline V CDR1 and CDR2: DFQATT, SNEGSKA (reference sequence). The CDR3 is 16 residues long. The CDR3 coding sequence is TGCAGTGCTAGTGCGGGGGCCCTGGGGGCCCACACTGAAGCTTTCTTT. Translation: CSASAGALGAHTEAFF.

This clonotype came up a few times. The V gene is TRBV4-1, the J gene TRBJ1-1, with D possibly TRBD1 on 6 matching bases. V lost 3 bases and J lost 4, with 15 bases in between. This CDR3 is built from 15 residues. Germline CDR1 MGHRA, CDR2 YSYEKL. The CDR3 protein is CASSQGGGDGTEAFF. The CDR3 nucleotides read TGCGCCAGCAGCCAGGGGGGCGGGGACGGCACTGAAGCTTTCTTT.

As concerns this clonotype: The junction does not match germline at one end; this may be a read error. This chain connects TRBV4-3 to TRBJ2-7, with a weak D call TRBD2 (6 bases). Germline V gene data show CDR1 as LGHNA and CDR2 as YSLEER. The CDR3 is 19 amino acids. The CDR3 protein is CASSQDDGAGTLRSYEQCF. The CDR3 DNA sequence: TGCGCCAGCAGCCAAGATGATGGGGCGGGAACTCTACGCTCCTACGAGCAGTGCTTC.

CDR3 in amino acids: CASSLQRDYPLFF. The CDR3 bases are TGTGCCAGCAGCCTCCAGAGGGACTACCCGTTGTTCTTC. The rearrangement links TRBV3-1 to TRBJ2-1; 7 nucleotides agree with TRBD2. The CDR3 has 13 amino acids. Unmatched junction bases numbered 12, after V lost 4 bases and J lost 15 bases. Germline V gene data show CDR1 as LGHDT and CDR2 as YNNKEL (reference sequence).